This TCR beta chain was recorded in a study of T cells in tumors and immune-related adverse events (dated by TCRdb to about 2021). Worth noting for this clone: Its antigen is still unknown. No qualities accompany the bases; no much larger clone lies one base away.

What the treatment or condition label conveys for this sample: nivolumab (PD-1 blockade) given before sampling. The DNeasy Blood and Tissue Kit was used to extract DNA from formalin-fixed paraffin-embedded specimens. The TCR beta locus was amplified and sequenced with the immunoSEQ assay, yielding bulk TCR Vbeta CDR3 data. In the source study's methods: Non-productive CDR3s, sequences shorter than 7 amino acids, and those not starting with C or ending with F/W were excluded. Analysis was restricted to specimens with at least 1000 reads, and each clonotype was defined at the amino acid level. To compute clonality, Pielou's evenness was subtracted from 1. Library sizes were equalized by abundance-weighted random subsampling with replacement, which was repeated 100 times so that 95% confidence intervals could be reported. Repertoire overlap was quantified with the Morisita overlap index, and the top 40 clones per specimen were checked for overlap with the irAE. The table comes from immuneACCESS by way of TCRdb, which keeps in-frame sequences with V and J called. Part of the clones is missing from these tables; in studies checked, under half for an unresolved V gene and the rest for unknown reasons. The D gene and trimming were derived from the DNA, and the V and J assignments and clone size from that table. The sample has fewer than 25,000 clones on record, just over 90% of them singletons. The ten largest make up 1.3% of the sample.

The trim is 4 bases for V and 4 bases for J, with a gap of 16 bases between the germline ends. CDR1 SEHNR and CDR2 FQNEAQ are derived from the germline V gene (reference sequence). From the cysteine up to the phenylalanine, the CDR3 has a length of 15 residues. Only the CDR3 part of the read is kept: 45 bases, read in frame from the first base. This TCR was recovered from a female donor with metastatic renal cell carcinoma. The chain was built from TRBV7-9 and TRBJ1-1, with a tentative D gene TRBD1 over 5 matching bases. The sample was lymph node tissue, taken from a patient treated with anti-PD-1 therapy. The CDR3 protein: CASSWDRGSSTEAFF. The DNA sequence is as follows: TGTGCCAGCAGCTGGGATAGGGGATCCAGCACTGAAGCTTTCTTT.